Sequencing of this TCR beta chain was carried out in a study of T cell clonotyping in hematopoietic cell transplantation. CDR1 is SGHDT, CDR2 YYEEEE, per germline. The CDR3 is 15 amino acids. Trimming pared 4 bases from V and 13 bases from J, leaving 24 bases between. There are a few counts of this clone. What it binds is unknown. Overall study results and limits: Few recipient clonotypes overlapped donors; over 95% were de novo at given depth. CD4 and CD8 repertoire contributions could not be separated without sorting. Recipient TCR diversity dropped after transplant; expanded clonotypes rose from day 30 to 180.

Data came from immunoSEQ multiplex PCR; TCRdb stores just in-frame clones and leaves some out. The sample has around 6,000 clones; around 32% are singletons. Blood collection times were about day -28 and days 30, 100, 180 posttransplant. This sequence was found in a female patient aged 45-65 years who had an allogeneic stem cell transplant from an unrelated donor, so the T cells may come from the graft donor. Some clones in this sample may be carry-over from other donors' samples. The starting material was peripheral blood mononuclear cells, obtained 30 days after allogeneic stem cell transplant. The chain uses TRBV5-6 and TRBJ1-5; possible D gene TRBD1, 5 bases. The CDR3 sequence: CASSTWGRGGVEQHF. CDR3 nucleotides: TGTGCCAGCAGCACGTGGGGTCGGGGGGGTGTGGAACAGCATTTT.